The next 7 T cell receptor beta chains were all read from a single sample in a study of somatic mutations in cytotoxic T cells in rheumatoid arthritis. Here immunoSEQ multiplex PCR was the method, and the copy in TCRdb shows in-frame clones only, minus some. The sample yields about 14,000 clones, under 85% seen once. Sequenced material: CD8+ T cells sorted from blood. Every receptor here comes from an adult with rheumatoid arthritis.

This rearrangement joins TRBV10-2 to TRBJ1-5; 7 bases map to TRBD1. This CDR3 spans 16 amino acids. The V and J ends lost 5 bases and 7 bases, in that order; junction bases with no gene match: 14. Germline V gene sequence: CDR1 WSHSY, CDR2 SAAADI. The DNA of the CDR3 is TGCGCCAGCAGTCCCTTACCTGACAGGGCCAGACAGCCCCAGCATTTT. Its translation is CASSPLPDRARQPQHF.

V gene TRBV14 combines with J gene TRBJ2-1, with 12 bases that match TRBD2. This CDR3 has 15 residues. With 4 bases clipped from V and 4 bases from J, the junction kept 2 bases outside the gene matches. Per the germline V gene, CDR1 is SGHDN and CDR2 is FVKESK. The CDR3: CASSLLAGGYNEQFF. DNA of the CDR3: TGTGCCAGCAGCCTGCTAGCGGGGGGGTACAATGAGCAGTTCTTC.

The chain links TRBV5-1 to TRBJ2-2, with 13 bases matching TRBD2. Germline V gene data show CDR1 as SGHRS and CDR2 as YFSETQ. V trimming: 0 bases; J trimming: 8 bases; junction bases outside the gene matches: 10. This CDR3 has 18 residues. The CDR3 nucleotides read TGCGCCAGCAGCTTGGGACTAGCGGGGGGCCGGAAGACGGGGGAGCTGTTTTTT. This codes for CASSLGLAGGRKTGELFF.

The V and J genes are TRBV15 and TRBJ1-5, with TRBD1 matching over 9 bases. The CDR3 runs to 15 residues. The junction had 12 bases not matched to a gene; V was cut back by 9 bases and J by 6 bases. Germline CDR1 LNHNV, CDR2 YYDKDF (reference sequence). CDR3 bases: TGTGCCACTACGATTACAGGGGGCGTAGGTCAGCCCCAGCATTTT. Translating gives CATTITGGVGQPQHF.

The CDR3, as DNA: TGTGCCAGCAGCTTAGGCCTGGGACCGATGTCTGAAGCTTTCTTT. Residues: CASSLGLGPMSEAFF. The chain is built from TRBV7-8 and TRBJ1-1, with D maybe TRBD1 (5 bases). The germline V gene has CDR1 SGHVS and CDR2 FQNEAQ. This CDR3 contains 15 residues. Trimming took off 1 base at V and 6 bases at J, with 15 bases between the two ends.

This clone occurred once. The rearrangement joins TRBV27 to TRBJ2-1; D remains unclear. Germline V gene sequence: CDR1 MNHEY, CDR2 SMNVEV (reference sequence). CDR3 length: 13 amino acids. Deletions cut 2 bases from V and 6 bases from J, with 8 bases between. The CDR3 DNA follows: TGTGCCAGCAGTTTAAGCCCCCTCAATGAGCAGTTCTTC. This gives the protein CASSLSPLNEQFF.

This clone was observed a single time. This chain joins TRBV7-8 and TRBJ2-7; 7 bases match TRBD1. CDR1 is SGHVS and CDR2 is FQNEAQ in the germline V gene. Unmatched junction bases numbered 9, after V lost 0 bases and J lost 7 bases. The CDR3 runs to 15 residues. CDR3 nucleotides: TGTGCCAGCAGCTTAGCAGGACAGGTCCCGAGGGAGCAGTACGTC. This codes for CASSLAGQVPREQYV.